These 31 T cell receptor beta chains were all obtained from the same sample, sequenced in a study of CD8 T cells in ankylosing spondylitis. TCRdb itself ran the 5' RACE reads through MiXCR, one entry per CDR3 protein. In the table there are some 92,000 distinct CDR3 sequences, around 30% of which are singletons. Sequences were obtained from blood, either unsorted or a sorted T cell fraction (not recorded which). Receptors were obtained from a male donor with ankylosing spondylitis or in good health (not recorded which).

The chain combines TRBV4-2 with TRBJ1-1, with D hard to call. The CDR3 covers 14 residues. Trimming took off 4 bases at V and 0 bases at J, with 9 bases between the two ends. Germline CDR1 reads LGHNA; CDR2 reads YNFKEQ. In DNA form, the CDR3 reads TGTGCCAGCAGCCCCCGGGGAATGAACACTGAAGCTTTCTTT. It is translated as CASSPRGMNTEAFF.

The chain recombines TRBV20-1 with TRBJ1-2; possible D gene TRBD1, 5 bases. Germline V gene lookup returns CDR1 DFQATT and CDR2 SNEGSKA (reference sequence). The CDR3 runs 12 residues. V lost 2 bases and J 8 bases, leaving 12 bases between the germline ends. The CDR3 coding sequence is TGCAGTGCTAGATCCCCCGGGGGGGGCTACACCTTC. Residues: CSARSPGGGYTF.

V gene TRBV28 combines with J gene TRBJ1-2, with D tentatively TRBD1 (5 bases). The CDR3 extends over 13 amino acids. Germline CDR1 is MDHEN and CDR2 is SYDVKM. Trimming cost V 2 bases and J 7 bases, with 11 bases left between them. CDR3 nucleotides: TGTGCCAGCAGTTTAGGCAGGGCTGCTGGCTACACCTTC. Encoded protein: CASSLGRAAGYTF.

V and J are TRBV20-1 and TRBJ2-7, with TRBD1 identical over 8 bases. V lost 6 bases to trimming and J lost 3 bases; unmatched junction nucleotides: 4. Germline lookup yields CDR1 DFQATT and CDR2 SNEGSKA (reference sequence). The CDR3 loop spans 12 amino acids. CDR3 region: CSARTGFYEQYF. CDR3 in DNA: TGCAGTGCAAGGACAGGGTTCTACGAGCAGTACTTC.

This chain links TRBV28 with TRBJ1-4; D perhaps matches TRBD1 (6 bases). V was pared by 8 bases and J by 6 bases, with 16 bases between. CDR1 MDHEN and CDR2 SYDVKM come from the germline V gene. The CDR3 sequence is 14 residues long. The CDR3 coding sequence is TGTGCCAGCTCCTCAGGACAGAACCATGAAAAACTGTTTTTT. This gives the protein CASSSGQNHEKLFF.

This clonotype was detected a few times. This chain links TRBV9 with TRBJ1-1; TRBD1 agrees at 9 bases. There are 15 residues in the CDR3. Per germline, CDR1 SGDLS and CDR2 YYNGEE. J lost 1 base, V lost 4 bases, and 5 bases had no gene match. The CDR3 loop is CASSFRDRANTEAFF. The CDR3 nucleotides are TGTGCCAGCAGCTTTCGGGACAGGGCGAACACTGAAGCTTTCTTT.

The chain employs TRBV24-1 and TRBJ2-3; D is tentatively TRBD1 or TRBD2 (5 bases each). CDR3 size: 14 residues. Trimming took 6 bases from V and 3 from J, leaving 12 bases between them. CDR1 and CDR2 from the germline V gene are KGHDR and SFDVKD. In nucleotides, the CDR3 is TGTGCCACCAGTAGCGCAGGGAGAACAGATACGCAGTATTTT. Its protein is CATSSAGRTDTQYF.

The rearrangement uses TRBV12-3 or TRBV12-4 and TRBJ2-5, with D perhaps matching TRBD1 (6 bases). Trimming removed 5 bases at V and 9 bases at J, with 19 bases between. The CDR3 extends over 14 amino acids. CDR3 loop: CASSPPTGPQAQYF. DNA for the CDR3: TGTGCCAGCAGTCCGCCGACAGGCCCCCAGGCCCAGTACTTC.

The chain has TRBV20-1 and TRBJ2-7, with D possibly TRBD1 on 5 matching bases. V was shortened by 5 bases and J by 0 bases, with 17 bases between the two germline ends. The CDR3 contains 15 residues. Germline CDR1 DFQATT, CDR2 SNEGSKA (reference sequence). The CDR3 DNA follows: TGCAGTGCTCCCCGCCAGGGATCGATCTCCTACGAGCAGTACTTC. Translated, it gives CSAPRQGSISYEQYF.

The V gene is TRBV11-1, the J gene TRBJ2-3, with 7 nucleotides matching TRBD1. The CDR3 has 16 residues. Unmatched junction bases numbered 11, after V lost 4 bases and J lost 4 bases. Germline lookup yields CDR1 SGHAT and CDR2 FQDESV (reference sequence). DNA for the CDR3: TGTGCCAGCAGCTACAGAACCGGGACAGCCCCAGATACGCAGTATTTT. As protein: CASSYRTGTAPDTQYF.

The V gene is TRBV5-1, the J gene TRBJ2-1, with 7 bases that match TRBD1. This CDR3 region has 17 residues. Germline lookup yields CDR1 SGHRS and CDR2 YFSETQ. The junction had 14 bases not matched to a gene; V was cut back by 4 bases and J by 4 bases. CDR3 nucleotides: TGCGCCAGCAGCGCGGAGCCACAGGGGTTCAGTTACAATGAGCAGTTCTTC. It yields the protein CASSAEPQGFSYNEQFF.

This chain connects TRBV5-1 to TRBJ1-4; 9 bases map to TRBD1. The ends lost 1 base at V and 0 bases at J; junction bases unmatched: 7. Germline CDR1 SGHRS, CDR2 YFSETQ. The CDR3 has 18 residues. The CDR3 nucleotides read TGCGCCAGCAGCTTGAGGCCGACAGGGGGAACAACTAATGAAAAACTGTTTTTT. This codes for CASSLRPTGGTTNEKLFF.

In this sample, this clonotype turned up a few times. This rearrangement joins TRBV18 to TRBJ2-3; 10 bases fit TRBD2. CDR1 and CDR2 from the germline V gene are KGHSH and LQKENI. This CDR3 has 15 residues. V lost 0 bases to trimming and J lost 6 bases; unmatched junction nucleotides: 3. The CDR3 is CASSPPSGRSDTQYF. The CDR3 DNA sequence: TGTGCCAGCTCACCACCTAGCGGGAGGTCGGATACGCAGTATTTT.

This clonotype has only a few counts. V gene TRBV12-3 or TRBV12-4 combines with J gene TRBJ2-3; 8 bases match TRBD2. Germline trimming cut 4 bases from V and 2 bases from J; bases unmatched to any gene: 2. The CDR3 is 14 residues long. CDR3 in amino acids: CASSSGLVTDTQYF. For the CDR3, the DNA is TGTGCCAGCAGTTCGGGACTAGTCACAGATACGCAGTATTTT.

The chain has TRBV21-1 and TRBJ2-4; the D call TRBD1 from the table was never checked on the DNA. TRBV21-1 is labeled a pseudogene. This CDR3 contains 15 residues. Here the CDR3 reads CASRGTGLAKNIQYF. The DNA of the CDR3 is TGTGCCAGCAGAGGGACAGGACTAGCCAAAAACATTCAGTACTTC.

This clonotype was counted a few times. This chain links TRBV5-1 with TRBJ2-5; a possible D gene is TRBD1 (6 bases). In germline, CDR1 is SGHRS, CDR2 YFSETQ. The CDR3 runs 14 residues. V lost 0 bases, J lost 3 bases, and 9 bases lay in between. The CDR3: CASSLAPGEETQYF. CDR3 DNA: TGCGCCAGCAGCTTGGCCCCAGGGGAAGAGACCCAGTACTTC.

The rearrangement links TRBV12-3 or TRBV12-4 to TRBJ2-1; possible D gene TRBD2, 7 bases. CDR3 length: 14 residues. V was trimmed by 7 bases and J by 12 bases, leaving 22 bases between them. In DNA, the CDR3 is TGTGCCAGCACTCCTGCGGCGGGGGCAAAAGGGCAGTTCTTC. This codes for CASTPAAGAKGQFF.

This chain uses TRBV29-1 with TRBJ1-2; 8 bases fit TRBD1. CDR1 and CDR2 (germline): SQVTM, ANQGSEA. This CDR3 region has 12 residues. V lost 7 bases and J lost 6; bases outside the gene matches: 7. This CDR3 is CSGGGQAHGYTF. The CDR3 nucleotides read TGCAGCGGCGGGGGACAGGCCCATGGCTACACCTTC.

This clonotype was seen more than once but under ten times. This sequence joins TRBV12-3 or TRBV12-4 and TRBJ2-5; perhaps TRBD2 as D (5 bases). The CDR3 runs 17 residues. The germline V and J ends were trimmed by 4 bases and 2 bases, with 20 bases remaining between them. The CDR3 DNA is TGTGCCAGCAGTTCGGACTCCTATTCGACCCGTCAAGAGACCCAGTACTTC. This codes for CASSSDSYSTRQETQYF.

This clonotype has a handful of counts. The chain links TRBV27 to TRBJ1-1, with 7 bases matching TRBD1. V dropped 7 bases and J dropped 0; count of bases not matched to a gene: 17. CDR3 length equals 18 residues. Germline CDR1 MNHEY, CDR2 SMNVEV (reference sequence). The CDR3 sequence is CASTSPQASDRMNTEAFF. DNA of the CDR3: TGTGCCAGCACCTCGCCCCAAGCCTCGGACAGGATGAACACTGAAGCTTTCTTT.

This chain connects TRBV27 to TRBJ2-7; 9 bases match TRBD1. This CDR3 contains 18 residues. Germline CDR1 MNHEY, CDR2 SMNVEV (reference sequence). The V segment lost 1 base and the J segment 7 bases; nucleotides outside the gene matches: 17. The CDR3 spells CASSLCRDRDRVSCEQYV. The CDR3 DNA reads TGTGCCAGCAGTTTATGCCGAGACCGGGACAGGGTATCCTGTGAGCAGTACGTC.

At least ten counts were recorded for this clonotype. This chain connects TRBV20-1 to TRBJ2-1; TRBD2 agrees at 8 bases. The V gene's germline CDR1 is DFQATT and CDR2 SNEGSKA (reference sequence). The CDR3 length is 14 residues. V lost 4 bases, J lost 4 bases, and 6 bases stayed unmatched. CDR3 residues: CSAINLAGYNEQFF. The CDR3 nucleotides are TGCAGTGCTATTAACCTAGCGGGTTACAATGAGCAGTTCTTC.

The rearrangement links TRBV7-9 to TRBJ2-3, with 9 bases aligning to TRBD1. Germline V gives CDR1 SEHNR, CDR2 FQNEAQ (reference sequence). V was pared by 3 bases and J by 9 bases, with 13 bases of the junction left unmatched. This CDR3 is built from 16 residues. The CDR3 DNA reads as TGTGCCAGCAGCTTCCCCGGACAGGGGCCCGGAGTAACGCAGTATTTT. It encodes CASSFPGQGPGVTQYF.

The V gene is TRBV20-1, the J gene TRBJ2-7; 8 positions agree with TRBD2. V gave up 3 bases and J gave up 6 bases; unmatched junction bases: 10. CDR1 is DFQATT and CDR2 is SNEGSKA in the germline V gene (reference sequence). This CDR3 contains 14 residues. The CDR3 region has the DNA TGCAGTGCTAGTCCAGCGGGGGTACTTTCCGAGCAGTACTTC. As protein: CSASPAGVLSEQYF.

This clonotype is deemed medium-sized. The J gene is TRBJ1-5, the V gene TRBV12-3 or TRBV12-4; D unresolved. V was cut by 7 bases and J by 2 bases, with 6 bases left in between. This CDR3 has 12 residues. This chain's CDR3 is CASKDGNQPQHF. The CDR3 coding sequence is TGTGCCAGCAAGGACGGCAATCAGCCCCAGCATTTT.

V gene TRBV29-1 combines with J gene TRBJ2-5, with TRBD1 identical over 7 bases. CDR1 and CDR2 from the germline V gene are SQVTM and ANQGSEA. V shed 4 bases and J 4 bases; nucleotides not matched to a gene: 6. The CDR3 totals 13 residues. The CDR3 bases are TGCAGCGTTGGGACAGGCCATAGAGAGACCCAGTACTTC. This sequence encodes CSVGTGHRETQYF.

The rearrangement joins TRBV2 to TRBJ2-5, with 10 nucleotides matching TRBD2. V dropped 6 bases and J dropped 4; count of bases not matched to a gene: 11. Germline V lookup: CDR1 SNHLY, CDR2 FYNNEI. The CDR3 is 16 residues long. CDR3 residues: CASSRGASGGPETQYF. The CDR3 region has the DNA TGTGCCAGCAGCAGGGGGGCTAGCGGGGGCCCAGAGACCCAGTACTTC.

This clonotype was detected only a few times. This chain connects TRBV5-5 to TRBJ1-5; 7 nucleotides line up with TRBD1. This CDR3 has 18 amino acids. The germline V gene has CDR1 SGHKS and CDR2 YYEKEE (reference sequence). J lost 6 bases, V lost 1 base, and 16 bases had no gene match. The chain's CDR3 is CASSLLQGTQSFRQPQHF. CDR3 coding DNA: TGTGCCAGCAGCTTGCTACAGGGGACCCAATCCTTCCGTCAGCCCCAGCATTTT.

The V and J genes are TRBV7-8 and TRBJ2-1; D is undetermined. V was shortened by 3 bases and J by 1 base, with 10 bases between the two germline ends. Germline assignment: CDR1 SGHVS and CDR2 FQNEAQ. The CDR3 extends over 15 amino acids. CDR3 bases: TGTGCCAGCAGCTTTAGGGTAGCATCCTACAATGAGCAGTTCTTC. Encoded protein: CASSFRVASYNEQFF.

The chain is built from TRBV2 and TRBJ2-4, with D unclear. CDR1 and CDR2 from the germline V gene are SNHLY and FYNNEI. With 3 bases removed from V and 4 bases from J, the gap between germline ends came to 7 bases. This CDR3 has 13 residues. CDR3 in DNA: TGTGCCAGCAGTGACGAGATGAAAAACATTCAGTACTTC. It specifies CASSDEMKNIQYF.

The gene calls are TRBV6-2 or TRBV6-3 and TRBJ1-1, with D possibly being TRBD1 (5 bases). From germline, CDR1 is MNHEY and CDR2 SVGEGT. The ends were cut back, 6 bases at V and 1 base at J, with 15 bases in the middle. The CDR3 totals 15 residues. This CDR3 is CASRAAGSPNTEAFF. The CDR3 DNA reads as TGTGCCAGCAGAGCAGCAGGGTCCCCGAACACTGAAGCTTTCTTT.